Presented here are 21 T cell receptor beta chains from one specimen sequenced in a study of beta chain features in type 1 diabetes. Study findings and constraints: A moderate, significant TCRB CDR3 shortening appeared in type 1 diabetes across four CD4+ subsets.

Every isolated RNA sample was fully reverse transcribed, so sequencing captured expressed TCRB transcripts. Generated by immunoSEQ multiplex PCR, the TCRdb table keeps only in-frame clones and is missing some. The data contain a few hundred thousand clones, approximately 12% of them seen just once; the ten biggest clones take up roughly 0.0097%. These receptors have no identified antigens. Sequenced input: naive CD4+ T cells from blood. The receptors here all came from a woman aged 18-35 years with type 1 diabetes.

The chain links TRBV9 to TRBJ2-5; 12 nucleotides align to TRBD2. Germline-derived CDR1 and CDR2 are SGDLS and YYNGEE. Germline trimming cut 0 bases from V and 2 bases from J; bases unmatched to any gene: 2. The CDR3 contains 16 residues. The CDR3, as DNA: TGTGCCAGCAGCGTAGGGCTAGCGGGGGGGCAAGAGACCCAGTACTTC. Its protein product is CASSVGLAGGQETQYF.

V gene TRBV7-8 combines with J gene TRBJ1-2; tentatively, D is TRBD1 (6 bases). Per the germline V gene, CDR1 is SGHVS and CDR2 is FQNEAQ. V dropped 5 bases and J dropped 7 bases, with 8 bases sitting between them. The CDR3 totals 11 residues. This CDR3 is CASSQGFGYTF. The CDR3, as DNA: TGTGCCAGCAGCCAGGGGTTTGGCTACACCTTC.

This clone has more than one count but fewer than ten. J is TRBJ1-1 and V is TRBV5-1; D is perhaps TRBD1 (6 bases). V was cut by 4 bases and J by 3 bases, with 13 bases left in between. CDR1 is SGHRS and CDR2 is YFSETQ in the germline V gene. The CDR3 totals 14 residues. CDR3: CASSVRTADTEAFF. The CDR3 DNA sequence: TGCGCCAGCAGCGTTCGGACAGCCGACACTGAAGCTTTCTTT.

This sequence joins TRBV5-1 and TRBJ2-1; possibly TRBD2 for D (6 bases). This CDR3 is 13 amino acids long. With 4 bases removed from V and 8 bases from J, the gap between germline ends came to 13 bases. Germline loops: CDR1 SGHRS, CDR2 YFSETQ. The DNA of the CDR3 is TGCGCCAGCAGCGTAACTAGCAGCGATGAGCAGTTCTTC. Encoded protein: CASSVTSSDEQFF.

This clone was detected a few times. The rearrangement uses TRBV30 and TRBJ2-1; 15 bases map to TRBD2. Per the germline V gene, CDR1 is GTSNPN and CDR2 is SVGIG (reference sequence). The length of the CDR3 is 17 residues. J was trimmed by 15 bases and V by 4 bases; bases with no gene match: 19. The DNA of the CDR3 is TGTGCCTGGATAAGGGCCAGGGGGGGACTAGCGGGAGGTGGACCGTTCTTC. It codes for CAWIRARGGLAGGGPFF.

The V gene is TRBV28, the J gene TRBJ2-2; 8 positions match TRBD2. Germline loops: CDR1 MDHEN, CDR2 SYDVKM. This CDR3 has 15 residues. V gave up 5 bases and J gave up 6 bases; unmatched junction bases: 8. The CDR3 loop reads CASSQSSGFAGELFF. The DNA of the CDR3 is TGTGCCAGCAGTCAGTCTAGCGGGTTCGCCGGGGAGCTGTTTTTT.

The rearrangement links TRBV9 to TRBJ2-1; TRBD2 agrees at 7 bases. Germline loops: CDR1 SGDLS, CDR2 YYNGEE. The CDR3 consists of 16 residues. The ends lost 4 bases at V and 2 bases at J; junction bases unmatched: 9. For the CDR3, the DNA is TGTGCCAGCAGCTCCAGTCCGGGGGGTCCCTACAATGAGCAGTTCTTC. Translation: CASSSSPGGPYNEQFF.

This clone showed up just a few times. The chain couples TRBV7-3 to TRBJ2-1; no firm D call. Looked up from germline, CDR1 is SGHTA and CDR2 is FQGTGA. Trimming stripped 6 bases from V and 7 bases from J, with 13 bases between. The length of the CDR3 is 13 residues. The CDR3 spells CASSLEPINEQFF. For the CDR3, the DNA is TGTGCCAGCAGTCTAGAACCTATTAATGAGCAGTTCTTC.

There are a few counts of this clone. The chain recombines TRBV19 with TRBJ2-5; D gene uncertain. Germline V gene sequence: CDR1 LNHDA, CDR2 SQIVND (reference sequence). The CDR3 has 14 amino acids. Trimming shortened V by 7 bases and J by 2 bases, and 14 bases separated the two germline ends. CDR3 region: CASTSSFPQETQYF. The CDR3, as DNA: TGTGCCAGTACAAGCTCGTTCCCTCAAGAGACCCAGTACTTC.

DNA for the CDR3: TGTGCCAGCAGCCTAGGGACTAGCGGGGGGCGGTTGACCGGGGAGCTGTTTTTT. This sequence encodes CASSLGTSGGRLTGELFF. This chain joins TRBV7-8 and TRBJ2-2; 15 positions match TRBD2. The V gene's germline CDR1 is SGHVS and CDR2 FQNEAQ. CDR3 length: 18 residues. The J segment lost 5 bases and the V segment lost 5 bases, leaving 9 bases of the junction unmatched.

The CDR3: CASSSRTGPAKNIQYF. DNA of the CDR3: TGTGCCAGCAGCTCGAGGACAGGCCCAGCCAAAAACATTCAGTACTTC. V is TRBV13 and J is TRBJ2-4; 7 nucleotides agree with TRBD1. V lost 4 bases and J lost 0; bases outside the gene matches: 6. The CDR3 contains 16 residues. Germline V gene lookup returns CDR1 PRHDT and CDR2 FYEKMQ (reference sequence).

V is TRBV14 and J is TRBJ2-7; the match to TRBD1 covers 8 bases. Germline V CDR1 and CDR2: SGHDN, FVKESK. The CDR3 length is 15 residues. Trimming removed 1 base from V and 6 bases from J; junction bases left unmatched: 8. The CDR3 spells CASSQGGTGFLEQYF. CDR3 nucleotide sequence: TGTGCCAGCAGCCAAGGGGGGACAGGTTTCCTCGAGCAGTACTTC.

The V and J genes are TRBV20-1 and TRBJ1-1; 8 bases align to TRBD1. There are 11 residues in the CDR3. V dropped 1 base and J dropped 11; count of bases not matched to a gene: 3. The germline V gene has CDR1 DFQATT and CDR2 SNEGSKA (reference sequence). CDR3 DNA: TGCAGTGCTAGAGGGACAGGGCTTGCTTTCTTT. This codes for CSARGTGLAFF.

This clone was detected a few times. The chain combines TRBV6-5 with TRBJ2-7, with 10 nucleotides matching TRBD1. Germline CDR1 reads MNHEY; CDR2 reads SVGAGI. This CDR3 is 10 amino acids long. V trimming: 11 bases; J trimming: 12 bases; junction bases outside the gene matches: 7. Here the CDR3 reads CAAGQGVRYF. The CDR3 bases are TGTGCCGCTGGACAGGGGGTTCGGTACTTC.

This clone has more than one count but fewer than ten. This chain links TRBV5-1 with TRBJ2-3, with 9 positions matching TRBD2. Losses at the gene ends were 4 bases for V and 0 bases for J; bases not matched to a gene: 9. This CDR3 has 17 residues. Germline-derived CDR1 and CDR2 are SGHRS and YFSETQ. DNA for the CDR3: TGCGCCAGCAGCCACCAAGGGACTAGCAAGAGCACAGATACGCAGTATTTT. Amino acids: CASSHQGTSKSTDTQYF.

This chain links TRBV29-1 with TRBJ2-3, with D perhaps matching TRBD1 (5 bases). CDR1 is SQVTM and CDR2 is ANQGSEA in the germline V gene. The CDR3 covers 15 residues. Trimming shortened V by 3 bases and J by 0 bases, and 13 bases separated the two germline ends. CDR3 in amino acids: CSVDSGHLSTDTQYF. The CDR3 DNA is TGCAGCGTTGACTCTGGACACCTTAGCACAGATACGCAGTATTTT.

The V call is TRBV7-9, the J call TRBJ1-2; the D gene is possibly TRBD1 (6 bases). V was shortened by 5 bases and J by 6 bases, with 13 bases between the two germline ends. From germline, CDR1 is SEHNR and CDR2 FQNEAQ (reference sequence). The CDR3 runs 13 residues. The CDR3 DNA reads TGTGCCAGCAGCCCACAGGGAAAAAATGGCTACACCTTC. Translation: CASSPQGKNGYTF.

The sample holds one count of this clone. This chain joins TRBV11-3 and TRBJ2-3; 9 nucleotides line up with TRBD2. The CDR3 totals 14 residues. With 0 bases clipped from V and 10 bases from J, the junction kept 5 bases outside the gene matches. From germline, CDR1 is SGHNT and CDR2 YENEEA. This CDR3 reads CASSLDTAGGAQYF. For the CDR3, the DNA is TGTGCCAGCAGCTTAGATACAGCGGGAGGAGCGCAGTATTTT.

The rearrangement uses TRBV29-1 and TRBJ1-1; weak D call: TRBD1 (6 bases). Trimming left V 0 bases short and J 4 bases short, with 12 bases between. Germline CDR1 SQVTM, CDR2 ANQGSEA. CDR3 length: 14 amino acids. The DNA for the CDR3 is TGCAGCGTTGAAGATATGGGGGCAGGCACTGAAGCTTTCTTT. Its translation: CSVEDMGAGTEAFF.

The chain recombines TRBV6-5 with TRBJ2-5; maybe TRBD2 (6 bases). CDR1 is MNHEY, CDR2 SVGAGI, per germline. V was clipped by 7 bases and J by 5 bases, with 11 bases between them. CDR3 length: 12 amino acids. The CDR3 sequence: CASKGGGETQYF. Here the CDR3 DNA reads TGTGCCAGCAAAGGCGGAGGGGAGACCCAGTACTTC.

This chain joins TRBV5-1 and TRBJ2-6, with a tentative D call TRBD1 (5 bases). Per germline, CDR1 SGHRS and CDR2 YFSETQ. The CDR3 runs 17 residues. V was cut by 0 bases and J by 0 bases, with 10 bases left in between. The CDR3 DNA is TGCGCCAGCAGCTTGGAGGGCAGGGCCTCTGGGGCCAACGTCCTGACTTTC. Amino acids: CASSLEGRASGANVLTF. The full variable domain, rest sourced from reference TRBV5-1 and TRBJ2-6, is KAGVTQTPRYLIKTRGQQVTLSCSPISGHRSVSWYQQTPGQGLQFLFEYFSETQRNKGNFPGRFSGRQFSNSRSEMNVSTLELGDSALYLCASSLEGRASGANVLTFGAGSRLTVL.